This TCR beta chain is drawn from a study of blood T cells in healthy people across ages. From germline, CDR1 is SGHTA and CDR2 FQGNSA. The CDR3 loop spans 15 amino acids. This clonotype has a handful of counts. Germline is not matched at one junction end, which may reflect a read error. Alongside a J-beta primer mix, a sample-barcoded 5' primer served in a second PCR lasting roughly 6 to 11 cycles. TCRdb used MiXCR to reprocess the 5' RACE reads, holding one entry per CDR3 protein. The sample carries roughly 1,300,000 distinct CDR3 sequences, 55% to 75% recorded once. The sequenced sample was blood. The TCR sequence derives from a man between 18 and 35 years old in good health. The genes are TRBV7-2 and TRBJ2-7; 16 positions agree with TRBD2. Here the CDR3 reads CASSPGLAGGNEQYF. CDR3 DNA sequence: TGCGCCAGCAGCCCGGGACTAGCGGGAGGGAACGAGCAGTACTTC.